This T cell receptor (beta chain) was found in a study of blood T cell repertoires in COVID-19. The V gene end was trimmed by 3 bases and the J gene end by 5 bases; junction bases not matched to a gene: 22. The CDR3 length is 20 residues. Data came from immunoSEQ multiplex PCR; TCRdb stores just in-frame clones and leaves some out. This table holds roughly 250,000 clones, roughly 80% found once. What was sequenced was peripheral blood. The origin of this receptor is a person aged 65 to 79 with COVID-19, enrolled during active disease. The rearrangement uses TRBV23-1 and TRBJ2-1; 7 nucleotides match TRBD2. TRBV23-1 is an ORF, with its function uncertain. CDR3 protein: CASSHSPLQRERGDNNEQFF. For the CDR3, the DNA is TGCGCCAGCAGTCACAGCCCCCTGCAAAGGGAGCGGGGTGACAACAATGAGCAGTTCTTC.